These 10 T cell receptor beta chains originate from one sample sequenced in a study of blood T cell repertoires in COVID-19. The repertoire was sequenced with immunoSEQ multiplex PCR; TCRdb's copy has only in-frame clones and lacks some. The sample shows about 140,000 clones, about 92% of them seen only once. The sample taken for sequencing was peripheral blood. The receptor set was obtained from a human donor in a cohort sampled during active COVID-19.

CDR3 in DNA: TGTGCCAGCAGTGTGGACGGGGAAAGGCCCCAGCATTTT. It yields the protein CASSVDGERPQHF. This rearrangement joins TRBV12-3 or TRBV12-4 to TRBJ1-5; D gene unclear. CDR3 length: 13 residues. V shed 5 bases and J shed 9 bases, with 14 bases lying between them.

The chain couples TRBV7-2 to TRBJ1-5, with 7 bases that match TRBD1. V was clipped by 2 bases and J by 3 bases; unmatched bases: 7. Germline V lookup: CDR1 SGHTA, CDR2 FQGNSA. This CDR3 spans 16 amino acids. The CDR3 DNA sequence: TGTGCCAGCAGCTTAAGGGGACAGCCGGACAATCAGCCCCAGCATTTT. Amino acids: CASSLRGQPDNQPQHF.

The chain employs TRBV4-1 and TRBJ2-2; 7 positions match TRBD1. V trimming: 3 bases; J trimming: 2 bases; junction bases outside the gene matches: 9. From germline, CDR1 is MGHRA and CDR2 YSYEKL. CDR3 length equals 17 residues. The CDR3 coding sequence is TGCGCCAGCAGCCATTCGCAGTCAGGGGGAAACACCGGGGAGCTGTTTTTT. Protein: CASSHSQSGGNTGELFF.

This chain's CDR3 is CASSLAEGAAGTQYF. DNA for the CDR3: TGTGCCAGCAGCTTAGCCGAGGGGGCCGCAGGTACGCAGTATTTT. The rearrangement links TRBV7-9 to TRBJ2-3; TRBD1 matches 7 bases. The CDR3 consists of 15 residues. The ends lost 0 bases at V and 8 bases at J; junction bases unmatched: 8. Germline lookup yields CDR1 SEHNR and CDR2 FQNEAQ (reference sequence).

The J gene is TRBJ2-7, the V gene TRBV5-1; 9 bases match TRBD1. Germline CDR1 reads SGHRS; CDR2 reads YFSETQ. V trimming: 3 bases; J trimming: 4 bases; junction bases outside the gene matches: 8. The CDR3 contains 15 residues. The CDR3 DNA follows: TGCGCCAGCAGCTCGTGGAGACAGGGGGTTTACGAGCAGTACTTC. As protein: CASSSWRQGVYEQYF.

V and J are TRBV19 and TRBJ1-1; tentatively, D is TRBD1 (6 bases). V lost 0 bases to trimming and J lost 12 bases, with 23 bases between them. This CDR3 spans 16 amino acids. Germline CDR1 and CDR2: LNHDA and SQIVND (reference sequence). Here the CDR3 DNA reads TGTGCCAGTAGTATAGATCGGGGAGAGGACAGAGCTCCTTCTTTCTTT. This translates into CASSIDRGEDRAPSFF.

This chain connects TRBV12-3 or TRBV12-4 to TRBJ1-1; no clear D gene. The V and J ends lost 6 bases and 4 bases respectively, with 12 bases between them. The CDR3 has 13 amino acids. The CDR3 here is CASRLGPFTEAFF. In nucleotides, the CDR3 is TGTGCCAGCAGACTCGGTCCTTTCACTGAAGCTTTCTTT.

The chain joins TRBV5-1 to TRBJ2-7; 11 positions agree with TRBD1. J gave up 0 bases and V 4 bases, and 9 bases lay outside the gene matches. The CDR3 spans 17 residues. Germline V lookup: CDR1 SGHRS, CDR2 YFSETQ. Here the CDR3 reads CASSLNPGTGGSYEQYF. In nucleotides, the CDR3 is TGCGCCAGCAGCCTCAACCCCGGGACAGGGGGCTCCTACGAGCAGTACTTC.

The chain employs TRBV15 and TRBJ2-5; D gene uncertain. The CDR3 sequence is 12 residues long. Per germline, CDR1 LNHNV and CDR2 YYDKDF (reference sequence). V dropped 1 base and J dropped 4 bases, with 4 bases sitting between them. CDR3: CATSRGRETQYF. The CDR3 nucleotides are TGTGCCACCAGCAGAGGGAGAGAGACCCAGTACTTC.

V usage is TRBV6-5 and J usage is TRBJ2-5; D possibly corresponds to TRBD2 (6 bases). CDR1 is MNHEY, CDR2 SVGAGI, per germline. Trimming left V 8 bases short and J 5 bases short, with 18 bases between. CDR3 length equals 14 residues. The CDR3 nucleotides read TGTGCCAGCTTTCTGGCGGGGTGGGCGGAGACCCAGTACTTC. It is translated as CASFLAGWAETQYF.